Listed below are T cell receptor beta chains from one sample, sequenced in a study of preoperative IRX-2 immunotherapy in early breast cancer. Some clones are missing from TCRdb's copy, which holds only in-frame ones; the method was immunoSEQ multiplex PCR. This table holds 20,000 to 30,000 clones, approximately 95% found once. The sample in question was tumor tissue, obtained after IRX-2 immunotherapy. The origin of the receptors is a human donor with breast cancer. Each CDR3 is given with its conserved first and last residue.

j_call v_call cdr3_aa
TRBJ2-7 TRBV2 CASSRTGQSQQYF
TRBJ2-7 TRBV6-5 CASRRQGGYEQYF
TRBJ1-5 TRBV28 CASSEDLLGPQHF
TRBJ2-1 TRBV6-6 CASSPGGFEFF
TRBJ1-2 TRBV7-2 CASSFVQGRGGYTF
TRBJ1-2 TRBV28 CASSPAGVTGYTF
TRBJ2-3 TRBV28 CASSLPFPDTQYF
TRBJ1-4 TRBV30 CAWSPGGVHEKLFF
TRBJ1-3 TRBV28 CASSSGQGFGNTIYF
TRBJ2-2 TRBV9 CASSVLAGGPGTGELFF
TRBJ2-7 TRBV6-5 CASSYTASGVYEQYF
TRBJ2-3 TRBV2 CASSKEDTQYF
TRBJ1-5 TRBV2 CASTGRVFEPQHF
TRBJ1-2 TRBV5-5 CASSTAPSAYGYTF
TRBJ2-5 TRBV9 CASRPPSQETQYF
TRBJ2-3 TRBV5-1 CASSWGPTDTQYF
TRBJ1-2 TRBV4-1 CASSQDRGRSHIFARPPYGYTF
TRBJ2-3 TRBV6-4 CASRNTGRTDTQYF
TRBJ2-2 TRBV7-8 CASSSSGGDGELFF
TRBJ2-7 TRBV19 CASSIGAGGGEQYF
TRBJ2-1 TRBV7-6 CASSLDPGTIPNEQFF
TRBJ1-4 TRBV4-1 CASRQGYSNEKLFF
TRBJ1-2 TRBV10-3 CAIRTFRDRNNYGYTF
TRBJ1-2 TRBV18 CASSPSSRNYGYTF
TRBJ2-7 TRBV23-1 CASSPLEDRGQTSFHSYEQYF
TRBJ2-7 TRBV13 CASSLGQEGLAGVWGSEQYF
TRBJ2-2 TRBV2 CASTGGANTGELFF
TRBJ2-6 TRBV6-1 CASSEISAGANVLTF
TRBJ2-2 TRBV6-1 CASRPGQGLFGELFF
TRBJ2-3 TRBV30 CAWDPRADTQYF
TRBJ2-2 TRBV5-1 CASSFSTSAGRTGELFF
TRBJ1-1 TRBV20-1 CSARSGGEAFF
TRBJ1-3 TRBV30 CAWHGTLGNTIYF
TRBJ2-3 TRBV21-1 CASSTALSGKFTDTQYF
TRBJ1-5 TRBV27 CASSPVRGSLNQPQHF
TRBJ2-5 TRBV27 CASSTYGTGAQETQYF
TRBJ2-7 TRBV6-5 CASSPDTTSLYEQYF